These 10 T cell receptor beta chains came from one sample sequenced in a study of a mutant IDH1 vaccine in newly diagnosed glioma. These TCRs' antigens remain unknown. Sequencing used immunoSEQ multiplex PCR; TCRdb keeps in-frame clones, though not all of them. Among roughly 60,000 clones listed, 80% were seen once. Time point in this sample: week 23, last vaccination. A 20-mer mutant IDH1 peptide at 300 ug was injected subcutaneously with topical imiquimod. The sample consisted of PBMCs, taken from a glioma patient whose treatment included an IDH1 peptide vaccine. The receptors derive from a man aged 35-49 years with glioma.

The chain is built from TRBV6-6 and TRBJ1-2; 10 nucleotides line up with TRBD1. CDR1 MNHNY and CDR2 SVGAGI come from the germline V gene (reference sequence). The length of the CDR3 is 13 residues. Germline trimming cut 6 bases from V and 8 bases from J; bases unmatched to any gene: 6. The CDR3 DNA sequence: TGTGCCAGCAGACCCGACAGGGGGCGAGGCTACACCTTC. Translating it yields CASRPDRGRGYTF.

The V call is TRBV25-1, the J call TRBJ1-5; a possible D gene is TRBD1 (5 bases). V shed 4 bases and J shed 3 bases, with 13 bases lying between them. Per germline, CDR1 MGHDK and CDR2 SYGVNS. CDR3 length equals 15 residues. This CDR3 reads CASSGGAPLNQPQHF. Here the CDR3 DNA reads TGTGCCAGCAGTGGTGGGGCCCCACTCAATCAGCCCCAGCATTTT.

CDR3 sequence reads: CASSDRQDNEKLFF. CDR3 DNA: TGTGCCAGCAGCGACAGACAGGATAATGAAAAACTGTTTTTT. This chain links TRBV11-2 with TRBJ1-4; D is perhaps TRBD1 (6 bases). The CDR3 runs 14 residues. Trimming took 5 bases from V and 4 from J, leaving 11 bases between them. Germline V gene sequence: CDR1 SGHAT, CDR2 FQNNGV.

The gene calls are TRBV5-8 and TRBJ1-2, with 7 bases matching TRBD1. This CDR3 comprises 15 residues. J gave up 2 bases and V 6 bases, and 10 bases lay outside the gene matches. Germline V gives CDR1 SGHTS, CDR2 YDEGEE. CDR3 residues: CASTFRGKPNYGYTF. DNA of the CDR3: TGTGCCAGCACCTTCAGGGGGAAACCCAACTATGGCTACACCTTC.

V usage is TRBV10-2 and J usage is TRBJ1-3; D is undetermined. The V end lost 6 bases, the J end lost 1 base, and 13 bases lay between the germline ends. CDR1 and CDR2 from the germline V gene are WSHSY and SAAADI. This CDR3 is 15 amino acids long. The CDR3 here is CASRSLGASGNTIYF. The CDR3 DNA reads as TGCGCCAGCAGGTCGCTGGGCGCATCTGGAAACACCATATATTTT.

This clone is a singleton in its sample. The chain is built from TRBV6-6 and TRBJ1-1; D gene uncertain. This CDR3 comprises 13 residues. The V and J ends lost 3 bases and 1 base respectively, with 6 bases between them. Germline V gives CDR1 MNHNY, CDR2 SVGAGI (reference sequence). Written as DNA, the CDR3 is TGTGCCAGCAGTTATGCAGAGAACACTGAAGCTTTCTTT. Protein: CASSYAENTEAFF.

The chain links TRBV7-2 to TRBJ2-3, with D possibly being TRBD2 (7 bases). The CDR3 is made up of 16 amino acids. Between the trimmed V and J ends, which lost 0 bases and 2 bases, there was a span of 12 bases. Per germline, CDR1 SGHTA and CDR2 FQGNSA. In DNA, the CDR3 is TGTGCCAGCAGCTTAGCTCGGGGGGCAACCACAGATACGCAGTATTTT. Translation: CASSLARGATTDTQYF.

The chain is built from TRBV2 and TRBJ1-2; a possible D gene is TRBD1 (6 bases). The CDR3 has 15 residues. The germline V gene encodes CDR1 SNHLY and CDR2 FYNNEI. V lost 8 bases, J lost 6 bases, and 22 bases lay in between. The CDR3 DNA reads TGTGCCAGCTCAGTGCGGGGGGCGGGGACTGATGGCTACACCTTC. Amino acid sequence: CASSVRGAGTDGYTF.

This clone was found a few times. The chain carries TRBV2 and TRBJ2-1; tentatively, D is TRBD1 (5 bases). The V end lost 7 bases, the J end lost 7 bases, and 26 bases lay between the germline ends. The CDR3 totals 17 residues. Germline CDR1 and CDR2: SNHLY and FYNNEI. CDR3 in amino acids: CASTPERTAGRRNEQFF. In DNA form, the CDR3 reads TGTGCCAGCACTCCCGAGAGGACGGCAGGGCGTAGGAATGAGCAGTTCTTC.

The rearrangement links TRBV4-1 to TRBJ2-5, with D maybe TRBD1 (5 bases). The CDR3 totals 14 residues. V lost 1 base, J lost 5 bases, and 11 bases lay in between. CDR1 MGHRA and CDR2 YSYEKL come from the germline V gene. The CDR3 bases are TGCGCCAGCAGCCAAGTCCAGGGCCCGGAGACCCAGTACTTC. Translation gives CASSQVQGPETQYF.